Here is one TCR beta chain with its context. These data come from a study of blood T cells in healthy people across ages. The donors, aged roughly 6 to 95, were healthy Caucasians from Russia. The study isolated at least 7 million PBMCs from each sample. The CDR3 extends over 12 amino acids. CDR1 and CDR2 (germline): SQVTM, ANQGSEA. Trimming took 6 bases from V and 7 from J, leaving 15 bases between them. A second PCR, run for roughly 7 to 11 cycles, used a sample-barcoded 5' primer plus a J-beta primer mix. Any given sample supplied a minimum of 3 million CDR3-containing paired-end reads. TCRdb reprocessed the 5' RACE reads via MiXCR and lists one record per CDR3 protein. The sample records about 970,000 distinct CDR3 sequences, just over 50% being singletons.

The V and J genes are TRBV29-1 and TRBJ1-2, with D possibly matching TRBD1 (6 bases). The sample consisted of blood. The receptor was derived from a woman aged 60-75 years in good health. CDR3 region: CSVYQGRSGYTF. In DNA, the CDR3 is TGCAGCGTCTACCAGGGGCGGAGTGGCTACACCTTC.